These 8 T cell receptor beta chains were all obtained from the same sample, sequenced in a study of immune evolution from preneoplasia to lung adenocarcinoma. The data were produced by immunoSEQ multiplex PCR, yet TCRdb's version contains in-frame clones alone and is incomplete. The table lists 20,000 or so clones, over 70% of them singletons. What was sequenced was FFPE invasive lung adenocarcinoma tissue. The source of these receptors is a person aged 55 to 69 with lung adenocarcinoma.

The rearrangement links TRBV9 to TRBJ1-4; D is ambiguous. The CDR3 runs 16 residues. In germline, CDR1 is SGDLS, CDR2 YYNGEE. The V end lost 3 bases, the J end lost 1 base, and 13 bases lay between the germline ends. CDR3 in amino acids: CASSGVGVGTNEKLFF. CDR3 sequence (DNA): TGTGCCAGCAGCGGGGTGGGCGTAGGAACTAATGAAAAACTGTTTTTT.

The chain links TRBV18 to TRBJ1-4; D gene uncertain. The CDR3 is 14 residues long. Germline-derived CDR1 and CDR2 are KGHSH and LQKENI. Trimming shortened V by 6 bases and J by 8 bases, and 16 bases separated the two germline ends. For the CDR3, the DNA is TGTGCCAGCTCGACCACACTTTCTGCGGAAAAACTGTTTTTT. It yields the protein CASSTTLSAEKLFF. The variable domain in full, with the rest retrieved from reference TRBV18 and TRBJ1-4, is NAGVMQNPRHLVRRRGQEARLRCSPMKGHSHVYWYRQLPEEGLKFMVYLQKENIIDESGMPKERFSAEFPKEGPSILRIQQVVRGDSAAYFCASSTTLSAEKLFFGSGTQLSVL.

The chain employs TRBV27 and TRBJ2-2; either TRBD1 or TRBD2 may fit D (5 bases each). Germline V gene sequence: CDR1 MNHEY, CDR2 SMNVEV (reference sequence). The CDR3 extends over 18 amino acids. V lost 1 base, J lost 3 bases, and 18 bases lay in between. CDR3 protein: CASSLLGVAGWDTGELFF. The CDR3 region has the DNA TGTGCCAGCAGTTTATTGGGGGTGGCAGGGTGGGACACCGGGGAGCTGTTTTTT.

The V and J genes are TRBV19 and TRBJ2-2; D remains ambiguous. The CDR3 totals 14 residues. The germline CDR1 and CDR2 sequences are LNHDA and SQIVND (reference sequence). Trimming stripped 3 bases from V and 6 bases from J, with 11 bases between. CDR3 loop: CASSMVGGSGELFF. In nucleotides, the CDR3 is TGTGCCAGTAGTATGGTCGGTGGCTCCGGGGAGCTGTTTTTT.

The CDR3 sequence is CASSSESTDTQYF. The CDR3 bases are TGTGCCAGCAGCTCGGAATCCACAGATACGCAGTATTTT. V is TRBV7-9 and J is TRBJ2-3; no clear D. Germline lookup yields CDR1 SEHNR and CDR2 FQNEAQ (reference sequence). The CDR3 contains 13 residues. V lost 4 bases and J 2 bases, leaving 7 bases between the germline ends.

The chain couples TRBV2 to TRBJ1-5; possible D gene TRBD1, 6 bases. Germline V gene sequence: CDR1 SNHLY, CDR2 FYNNEI. This CDR3 is built from 13 residues. Trimming stripped 6 bases from V and 6 bases from J, with 12 bases between. CDR3 protein: CASSLDSRQPQHF. The CDR3 DNA follows: TGTGCCAGCAGCCTGGACAGTCGTCAGCCCCAGCATTTT. Based on the CDR3 plus reference TRBV2 and TRBJ1-5, the full variable domain is EPEVTQTPSHQVTQMGQEVILRCVPISNHLYFYWYRQILGQKVEFLVSFYNNEISEKSEIFDDQFSVERPDGSNFTLKIRSTKLEDSAMYFCASSLDSRQPQHFGDGTRLSIL.

About this clone: An end of the junction differs from the germline gene, which may be a read error. The chain carries TRBV11-3 and TRBJ2-7, with D perhaps TRBD2 (6 bases). The V gene's germline CDR1 is SGHNT and CDR2 YENEEA. The CDR3 sequence is 13 residues long. DNA for the CDR3: TGTGCCAGCAGTTTAGCGGCTTACTACGAACAGTACTTC. Protein product: CASSLAAYYEQYF.

This clone was detected once. This rearrangement joins TRBV14 to TRBJ2-3, with TRBD2 identical over 10 bases. Germline CDR1 and CDR2: SGHDN and FVKESK. The ends lost 4 bases at V and 1 base at J; junction bases unmatched: 17. The CDR3 loop spans 20 amino acids. The CDR3 reads CASSPYLTSGISGGTDTQYF. The CDR3 DNA reads TGTGCCAGCAGCCCATACCTAACTAGCGGGATCTCTGGTGGCACAGATACGCAGTATTTT.